Presented here are 19 T cell receptor beta chains from one specimen sequenced in a study of regulatory T cells in long-lasting Graves disease. Time point defined: persistent/refractory GD, antithyroid drugs over 5 years with positive TRAb. PBMC RNA was the source of the TCR library. Sequencing libraries for TCR beta were prepared with iRepertoire HTBI primers and Arm-PCR of CDR3 regions. TCRdb fed the multiplex PCR reads into MiXCR, producing one record per CDR3 protein. The repertoire holds about 660,000 distinct CDR3 sequences, about 30% seen once, with about 42% in the top ten. Sequencing used peripheral blood mononuclear cells (PBMCs), obtained when the disease was refractory, from a patient treated with antithyroid drugs. All receptors come from a female donor with Graves disease.

This clonotype was counted between two and nine times. The rearrangement uses TRBV4-1 and TRBJ1-4; the match to TRBD1 covers 9 bases. Trimming cost V 0 bases and J 5 bases; bases outside gene matches: 1. Germline assignment: CDR1 MGHRA and CDR2 YSYEKL. The CDR3 loop spans 15 amino acids. CDR3 residues: CASSQEGTGNEKLFF. The DNA for the CDR3 is TGCGCCAGCAGCCAAGAGGGGACAGGGAATGAAAAACTGTTTTTT.

The chain is built from TRBV6-1 and TRBJ2-7; 10 bases are shared with TRBD2. Germline CDR1 reads MNHNS; CDR2 reads SASEGT. CDR3 length: 15 amino acids. Trimming took 7 bases from V and 0 from J; bases not matched to a gene: 6. CDR3 nucleotides: TGTGCCAGCAAGCTAGCGGGGGTATACTCCTACGAGCAGTACTTC. Residues: CASKLAGVYSYEQYF.

This clonotype was recorded many times. The chain combines TRBV13 with TRBJ2-5; unclear D gene. The CDR3 runs 13 residues. Trimming pared 5 bases from V and 4 bases from J, leaving 11 bases between. Germline V gene sequence: CDR1 PRHDT, CDR2 FYEKMQ (reference sequence). CDR3 nucleotide sequence: TGTGCCAGCAGCCGTCAGGCGCGAGAGACCCAGTACTTC. Translating gives CASSRQARETQYF.

The CDR3 DNA reads as TGTGCCAGCGCGGCCTCCATGAACACTGAAGCTTTCTTT. It codes for CASAASMNTEAFF. J is TRBJ1-1 and V is TRBV6-4; D unresolved. The V and J ends lost 8 bases and 0 bases respectively, with 10 bases between them. There are 13 residues in the CDR3. The germline V gene encodes CDR1 MRHNA and CDR2 SNTAGT.

The table lists this clonotype with many counts. The genes are TRBV27 and TRBJ1-5; D unclear. Between the trimmed V and J ends, which lost 0 bases and 9 bases, there was a span of 15 bases. Germline V lookup: CDR1 MNHEY, CDR2 SMNVEV (reference sequence). The CDR3 runs to 15 residues. The CDR3 DNA is TGTGCCAGCAGTTTATCTGGCCAGAAAGGGAGGCCCCAGCATTTT. Its protein product is CASSLSGQKGRPQHF.

V gene TRBV12-3 or TRBV12-4 combines with J gene TRBJ2-3, with 9 positions matching TRBD2. This CDR3 spans 17 amino acids. V lost 5 bases and J lost 4; bases outside the gene matches: 13. CDR3 sequence (DNA): TGTGCCAGCAGTCCGCGAGGCGGGAGGGCCGTTTCAGATACGCAGTATTTT. It translates to CASSPRGGRAVSDTQYF.

This clonotype appeared once. The J gene is TRBJ1-1, the V gene TRBV6-2 or TRBV6-3; TRBD1 might be the D (5 bases). Trimming shortened V by 5 bases and J by 2 bases, and 9 bases separated the two germline ends. Germline loops: CDR1 MNHEY, CDR2 SVGEGT. This CDR3 is built from 13 residues. The CDR3 DNA reads as TGTGCCAGCAGTGGCGACAGTAACACTGAAGCTTTCTTT. Residues: CASSGDSNTEAFF.

The J gene is TRBJ1-6, the V gene TRBV20-1; 9 positions agree with TRBD1. The CDR3 has 16 residues. The ends lost 0 bases at V and 3 bases at J; junction bases unmatched: 3. CDR1 and CDR2 from the germline V gene are DFQATT and SNEGSKA (reference sequence). The CDR3 loop is CSARDMDRGYNSPLHF. CDR3 coding DNA: TGCAGTGCTAGAGATATGGACAGGGGCTATAATTCACCCCTCCACTTT.

The rearrangement joins TRBV27 to TRBJ2-5, with 8 bases identical to TRBD2. J was trimmed by 5 bases and V by 3 bases; bases with no gene match: 8. Germline V CDR1 and CDR2: MNHEY, SMNVEV (reference sequence). The CDR3 is 15 amino acids. The CDR3 region has the DNA TGTGCCAGCAGTTTTAATAGCGGGACGGTTGAGACCCAGTACTTC. This codes for CASSFNSGTVETQYF.

This clonotype showed up many times. V usage is TRBV9 and J usage is TRBJ1-4; D ambiguous. Germline V gene lookup returns CDR1 SGDLS and CDR2 YYNGEE. This CDR3 region has 13 residues. Trimming took off 2 bases at V and 8 bases at J, with 10 bases between the two ends. The CDR3 DNA follows: TGTGCCAGCAGCGTGTCCTTGCAGGAAAAACTGTTTTTT. Translation: CASSVSLQEKLFF.

V gene TRBV19 combines with J gene TRBJ2-7; D may be TRBD1 or TRBD2 (5 bases each). This CDR3 is 14 amino acids long. Germline CDR1 is LNHDA and CDR2 is SQIVND (reference sequence). V was trimmed by 3 bases and J by 1 base, leaving 10 bases between them. CDR3 bases: TGTGCCAGTAGTATTGGGACGTCGTCCTACGAGCAGTACTTC. It encodes CASSIGTSSYEQYF. The entire variable domain, with the rest obtained from reference TRBV19 and TRBJ2-7, is as follows: DGGITQSPKYLFRKEGQNVTLSCEQNLNHDAMYWYRQDPGQGLRLIYYSQIVNDFQKGDIAEGYSVSREKKESFPLTVTSAQKNPTAFYLCASSIGTSSYEQYFGPGTRLTVT.

As for this clonotype: This sequence may be a read error, since a much larger clone differs from it by one base. This rearrangement joins TRBV12-3 or TRBV12-4 to TRBJ1-5, with D perhaps TRBD1 (5 bases). The CDR3 contains 15 residues. The CDR3 reads CPSSLEQGGNQPQHF. DNA for the CDR3: TGTCCCAGCAGTTTAGAGCAGGGCGGCAATCAGCCCCAGCATTTT.

The J gene is TRBJ1-2, the V gene TRBV27; 7 bases match TRBD1. Unmatched junction bases numbered 7, after V lost 2 bases and J lost 4 bases. Germline V gene lookup returns CDR1 MNHEY and CDR2 SMNVEV (reference sequence). There are 15 residues in the CDR3. The CDR3 region has the DNA TGTGCCAGCAGTTTACGAGGGGGCGCTGGCTATGGCTACACCTTC. It translates to CASSLRGGAGYGYTF.

J is TRBJ2-5 and V is TRBV7-3; D is perhaps TRBD1 (5 bases). CDR1 SGHTA and CDR2 FQGTGA come from the germline V gene. The CDR3 covers 13 residues. V was cut by 3 bases and J by 4 bases, with 9 bases left in between. CDR3 sequence reads: CASSLGLLETQYF. DNA for the CDR3: TGTGCCAGCAGCTTGGGGCTCTTAGAGACCCAGTACTTC. Looking up the rest from reference TRBV7-3 and TRBJ2-5 gives the full variable domain: GAGVSQTPSNKVTEKGKYVELRCDPISGHTALYWYRQSLGQGPEFLIYFQGTGAADDSGLPNDRFFAVRPEGSVSTLKIQRTERGDSAVYLCASSLGLLETQYFGPGTRLLVL.

The chain joins TRBV6-1 to TRBJ2-7, with TRBD2 as a possible D gene (5 bases). Trimming took 6 bases from V and 3 from J, leaving 15 bases between them. This CDR3 contains 14 residues. In germline, CDR1 is MNHNS, CDR2 SASEGT. CDR3 amino acids: CASSPSGIRYEQYF. The CDR3 DNA reads TGTGCCAGCAGCCCATCGGGGATCCGCTACGAGCAGTACTTC.

The chain combines TRBV19 with TRBJ1-2; TRBD1 aligns across 7 bases. The CDR3 extends over 14 amino acids. CDR1 and CDR2 (germline): LNHDA, SQIVND (reference sequence). The junction had 10 bases not matched to a gene; V was cut back by 7 bases and J by 5 bases. The CDR3 region is CASTTGTPEYGYTF. As DNA, the CDR3 is TGTGCCAGTACGACAGGGACCCCCGAATATGGCTACACCTTC.

This clonotype was seen at least ten times. V is TRBV28 and J is TRBJ1-2; 7 nucleotides line up with TRBD1. The CDR3 has 14 residues. Germline V CDR1 and CDR2: MDHEN, SYDVKM. V shed 4 bases and J 4 bases; nucleotides not matched to a gene: 6. CDR3 loop: CASSWERQGYGYTF. In DNA, the CDR3 is TGTGCCAGCAGTTGGGAACGACAGGGCTATGGCTACACCTTC.

This clonotype was counted only a few times. As DNA, the CDR3 is TGTGCCAGCAGTGAAGGAGGCGGGAGTATGGGGACCCAGTACTTC. Protein: CASSEGGGSMGTQYF. The chain uses TRBV6-1 and TRBJ2-5, with 7 bases matching TRBD2. After removal of 1 base from V and 7 bases from J, the junction contained 9 bases not matched to a gene. This CDR3 has 15 residues. Germline CDR1 reads MNHNS; CDR2 reads SASEGT.

In this sample, this clonotype turned up a few times. The chain joins TRBV5-6 to TRBJ1-1; the D gene is possibly TRBD1 (6 bases). This CDR3 region has 13 residues. Germline V gene sequence: CDR1 SGHDT, CDR2 YYEEEE. The V gene lost 0 bases and the J gene lost 7 bases, with 10 bases spanning the gap. In DNA form, the CDR3 reads TGTGCCAGCAGCTTGGATGCAGGGGTTGAAGCTTTCTTT. Protein: CASSLDAGVEAFF.